The rows below give T cell receptor beta chains drawn from one sample of a study of CD8 T cells in Susac syndrome. MiXCR was run by TCRdb on the immunoSEQ multiplex PCR reads, yielding one entry per CDR3 protein. Of about 73,000 distinct CDR3 sequences listed, about 95% are singletons. Sequencing input: CD8+ T cells from PBMCs. The receptor set was obtained from a human donor with multiple sclerosis. CDR3s include the opening cysteine and the closing phenylalanine or tryptophan. D genes are given only for firm matches. Where a row states a size, it is once, few, many or the class of an expanded clone; other rows omit it.

V gene: TRBV12-3/TRBV12-4; D gene: .; J gene: TRBJ1-2; clone size: .; CDR3 DNA: TGTGCCAGCAGTCAGGACGGGGGCTACACCTTC; CDR3 protein: CASSQDGGYTF
V gene: TRBV6-1; D gene: TRBD1; J gene: TRBJ1-2; clone size: once; CDR3 DNA: TGTGCCAGCTCCTGGTCCGGGACAGGGGGAGTGGAGAATGGCTACACCTTC; CDR3 protein: CASSWSGTGGVENGYTF
V gene: TRBV7-9; D gene: .; J gene: TRBJ2-7; clone size: .; CDR3 DNA: TGTGCCAGCAGCTTAGTAACCGGGCCCCACGAGCAGTACTTC; CDR3 protein: CASSLVTGPHEQYF
V gene: TRBV29-1; D gene: .; J gene: TRBJ2-7; clone size: .; CDR3 DNA: TGCAGCGTTGAAGGGGAAGGAACTAGTCCCTTGGGGCAGTACTTC; CDR3 protein: CSVEGEGTSPLGQYF
V gene: TRBV20-1; D gene: .; J gene: TRBJ2-2; clone size: .; CDR3 DNA: TGCAGTGCTCAGTTGGCGGTGAACACCGGGGAGCTGTTTTTT; CDR3 protein: CSAQLAVNTGELFF
V gene: TRBV12-3/TRBV12-4; D gene: .; J gene: TRBJ2-5; clone size: .; CDR3 DNA: TGTGCCAGCAGCCCTAGAGAGGGGACGGGCCAAGAGACCCAGTACTTC; CDR3 protein: CASSPREGTGQETQYF
V gene: TRBV5-4; D gene: .; J gene: TRBJ1-1; clone size: .; CDR3 DNA: TGTGCCAGCAGCTTGGAAGGGACTGAAGCTTTCTTT; CDR3 protein: CASSLEGTEAFF
V gene: TRBV27; D gene: .; J gene: TRBJ2-7; clone size: .; CDR3 DNA: TGTGCCACCGGCCAGGGCATCTCCTACGAGCAGTACTTC; CDR3 protein: CATGQGISYEQYF
V gene: TRBV2; D gene: TRBD1; J gene: TRBJ2-7; clone size: .; CDR3 DNA: TGTGCCAGCAGCCCGGGTAGGACAGGGCCCTACGAGCAGTACTTC; CDR3 protein: CASSPGRTGPYEQYF
V gene: TRBV9; D gene: .; J gene: TRBJ2-7; clone size: .; CDR3 DNA: TGTGCCAGCAGCGTAGGCAGGGAGTCCTACGAGCAGTACTTC; CDR3 protein: CASSVGRESYEQYF
V gene: TRBV4-1; D gene: .; J gene: TRBJ2-2; clone size: .; CDR3 DNA: TGCGCCAGCAGCCACGAAGGACACCCGTCAACTTCTTTTGCGAACACCGGGGAGCTGTTTTTT; CDR3 protein: CASSHEGHPSTSFANTGELFF
V gene: TRBV29-1; D gene: .; J gene: TRBJ2-3; clone size: .; CDR3 DNA: TGCAGCGTTGTAGGGTCGTGGGGATCAGATACGCAGTATTTT; CDR3 protein: CSVVGSWGSDTQYF
V gene: TRBV7-9; D gene: TRBD1; J gene: TRBJ1-2; clone size: once; CDR3 DNA: TGTGCCAGCACCCCAGGGGGCACCTATGGCTACACCTTC; CDR3 protein: CASTPGGTYGYTF
V gene: TRBV27; D gene: .; J gene: TRBJ2-7; clone size: .; CDR3 DNA: TGTGCCAGCAGTTTATCGAGTAGCTCCTACGAGCAGTACTTC; CDR3 protein: CASSLSSSSYEQYF
V gene: TRBV14; D gene: TRBD1; J gene: TRBJ1-6; clone size: .; CDR3 DNA: TGTGCCAGCAGCTTACGACAGGGGTACAATTCACCCCTCCACTTT; CDR3 protein: CASSLRQGYNSPLHF
V gene: TRBV13; D gene: .; J gene: TRBJ2-7; clone size: .; CDR3 DNA: TGTGCCAGCAGCTCCTCCCTGGCCCGGGAGCAGTACTTC; CDR3 protein: CASSSSLAREQYF
V gene: TRBV7-9; D gene: .; J gene: TRBJ1-1; clone size: .; CDR3 DNA: TGTGCCAGCAGCCCCGAGGGCACTGAAGCTTTCTTT; CDR3 protein: CASSPEGTEAFF
V gene: TRBV5-1; D gene: .; J gene: TRBJ2-7; clone size: .; CDR3 DNA: TGCGCCAGCAGCTTGGATGCGACACTATCCTACGAGCAGTACTTC; CDR3 protein: CASSLDATLSYEQYF
V gene: TRBV19; D gene: .; J gene: TRBJ2-4; clone size: .; CDR3 DNA: TGTGCCAGTAGTATAGGAGAAGCGTGGGAGGCCAAAAACATTCAGTACTTC; CDR3 protein: CASSIGEAWEAKNIQYF
V gene: TRBV5-1; D gene: .; J gene: TRBJ1-2; clone size: .; CDR3 DNA: TGCGCCAGCAGCTTGGCCGAGGGGGAGACTTATGGCTACACCTTC; CDR3 protein: CASSLAEGETYGYTF
V gene: TRBV7-9; D gene: TRBD2; J gene: TRBJ2-1; clone size: .; CDR3 DNA: TGTGCCAGCATTCCTAGCGGGGGTCCGAGCTCCTACAATGAGCAGTTCTTC; CDR3 protein: CASIPSGGPSSYNEQFF
V gene: TRBV27; D gene: TRBD2; J gene: TRBJ2-1; clone size: .; CDR3 DNA: TGTGCCAGCAGCGCTAGCGGTCCCTACAATGAGCAGTTCTTC; CDR3 protein: CASSASGPYNEQFF
V gene: TRBV14; D gene: TRBD1; J gene: TRBJ1-2; clone size: .; CDR3 DNA: TGTGCCAGCAGCCAAGGGGACAGGGCTAAAAAGCCCTATGGCTACACCTTC; CDR3 protein: CASSQGDRAKKPYGYTF
V gene: TRBV11-2; D gene: TRBD2; J gene: TRBJ2-1; clone size: .; CDR3 DNA: TGTGCCAGCAGCGGCCGGACTAGCGGGAGCGACAATGAGCAGTTCTTC; CDR3 protein: CASSGRTSGSDNEQFF
V gene: TRBV27; D gene: TRBD1; J gene: TRBJ1-1; clone size: .; CDR3 DNA: TGTGCCAGCAGTTTATCCAGGGGGGGCTACACTGAAGCTTTCTTT; CDR3 protein: CASSLSRGGYTEAFF
V gene: TRBV6-5; D gene: .; J gene: TRBJ2-2; clone size: .; CDR3 DNA: TGTGCCAGCAGTGGGAGCGTAGGGCCCCCCGGGGAGCTGTTTTTT; CDR3 protein: CASSGSVGPPGELFF
V gene: TRBV7-6; D gene: .; J gene: TRBJ2-3; clone size: .; CDR3 DNA: TGTGCCAGCAGCTTAATCAGAAGGGGCAGTTTTGCAGATACGCAGTATTTT; CDR3 protein: CASSLIRRGSFADTQYF
V gene: TRBV7-2; D gene: .; J gene: TRBJ2-7; clone size: .; CDR3 DNA: TGTGCCAGCAGCCCCCGTGGAGGGCTCTACGAGCAGTACTTC; CDR3 protein: CASSPRGGLYEQYF
V gene: TRBV30; D gene: .; J gene: TRBJ2-7; clone size: .; CDR3 DNA: TGTGCCTGGAGTTTCAGCTCCTACGAGCAGTACTTC; CDR3 protein: CAWSFSSYEQYF
V gene: TRBV27; D gene: .; J gene: TRBJ2-7; clone size: .; CDR3 DNA: TGTGCCAGCAGTTTATCGCCCGGAACCTACGAGCAGTACTTC; CDR3 protein: CASSLSPGTYEQYF
V gene: TRBV12-3/TRBV12-4; D gene: TRBD1; J gene: TRBJ2-5; clone size: .; CDR3 DNA: TGTGCCAGCAGTTTAGACAGGGGGCGACCCTACGGGGAGACCCAGTACTTC; CDR3 protein: CASSLDRGRPYGETQYF
V gene: TRBV4-2; D gene: .; J gene: TRBJ1-2; clone size: .; CDR3 DNA: TGTGCCAGCAGCCAGCGGCAGACCTATGGCTACACCTTC; CDR3 protein: CASSQRQTYGYTF
V gene: TRBV29-1; D gene: .; J gene: TRBJ1-2; clone size: once; CDR3 DNA: TGCAGCGTTGAAGAGGACACCTACTATGGCTACACCTTC; CDR3 protein: CSVEEDTYYGYTF
V gene: TRBV4-1; D gene: .; J gene: TRBJ2-3; clone size: .; CDR3 DNA: TGCGCCAGCAGCCAACCCCAGGGCGAGCTGTATTTT; CDR3 protein: CASSQPQGELYF
V gene: TRBV5-5; D gene: TRBD1; J gene: TRBJ2-3; clone size: .; CDR3 DNA: TGTGCCAGCAGTGTGAGAGGGACAGGGCTACACACAGATACGCAGTATTTT; CDR3 protein: CASSVRGTGLHTDTQYF
V gene: TRBV20-1; D gene: TRBD2; J gene: TRBJ2-1; clone size: .; CDR3 DNA: TGCAGTGCTAGAGGGACTAGCGGCCTATACAATGAGCAGTTCTTC; CDR3 protein: CSARGTSGLYNEQFF
V gene: TRBV4-3; D gene: .; J gene: TRBJ2-2; clone size: .; CDR3 DNA: TGCGCCAGCAGCCAAGAAAGGGACGTACTAGGCGATATCACCGGGGAGCTGTTTTTT; CDR3 protein: CASSQERDVLGDITGELFF
V gene: TRBV29-1; D gene: .; J gene: TRBJ2-7; clone size: .; CDR3 DNA: TGCAGCGTTGAAGAAGAGGCAGGGGACTACGAGCAGTACTTC; CDR3 protein: CSVEEEAGDYEQYF
V gene: TRBV12-3/TRBV12-4; D gene: .; J gene: TRBJ2-7; clone size: few; CDR3 DNA: TGTGCCAGCAGTTTCGGGAACCTCGCCTACGAGCAGTACTTC; CDR3 protein: CASSFGNLAYEQYF
V gene: TRBV19; D gene: .; J gene: TRBJ2-5; clone size: .; CDR3 DNA: TGTGCCAGTAGTATGACCTGGGAGACCCAGTACTTC; CDR3 protein: CASSMTWETQYF
V gene: TRBV27; D gene: TRBD2; J gene: TRBJ2-7; clone size: .; CDR3 DNA: TGTGCCAGCTGGGAGGGAGCCGAGCAGTACTTC; CDR3 protein: CASWEGAEQYF
V gene: TRBV27; D gene: .; J gene: TRBJ1-5; clone size: .; CDR3 DNA: TGTGCCAGCAGTTTAGGGCAGTTAAGCAATCAGCCCCAGCATTTT; CDR3 protein: CASSLGQLSNQPQHF
V gene: TRBV20-1; D gene: .; J gene: TRBJ2-7; clone size: .; CDR3 DNA: TGCAGTGCTAGAGATCCCCAAGTAGCCTCCTACGAGCAGTACTTC; CDR3 protein: CSARDPQVASYEQYF
V gene: TRBV4-3; D gene: .; J gene: TRBJ2-3; clone size: .; CDR3 DNA: TGCGCCAGCAGCCAAGGGACCTTCCGAGATACGCAGTATTTT; CDR3 protein: CASSQGTFRDTQYF
V gene: TRBV7-9; D gene: TRBD1; J gene: TRBJ2-7; clone size: .; CDR3 DNA: TGTGCCAGCAGCCATACCGGGACAGGAGCCTACGAGCAGTACTTC; CDR3 protein: CASSHTGTGAYEQYF
V gene: TRBV27; D gene: .; J gene: TRBJ2-5; clone size: .; CDR3 DNA: TGTGCCAGCAGTTTATCGGTACCGGGGGAGCAGATTGAGACCCAGTACTTC; CDR3 protein: CASSLSVPGEQIETQYF
V gene: TRBV13; D gene: .; J gene: TRBJ1-2; clone size: .; CDR3 DNA: TGTGCCAGCAGCTCTACAGGGAATGGCTACACCTTC; CDR3 protein: CASSSTGNGYTF
V gene: TRBV27; D gene: TRBD2; J gene: TRBJ2-2; clone size: .; CDR3 DNA: TGTGCCAGCAGTATAGCGGGGGGGGACACCGGGGAGCTGTTTTTT; CDR3 protein: CASSIAGGDTGELFF
V gene: TRBV14; D gene: .; J gene: TRBJ1-1; clone size: once; CDR3 DNA: TGTGCCAGCAGCTTTGTGGGCGTTTCTGAAGCTTTCTTT; CDR3 protein: CASSFVGVSEAFF
V gene: TRBV5-6; D gene: .; J gene: TRBJ1-1; clone size: .; CDR3 DNA: TGTGCCAGCAGCTTGGCCGCGGATGAAGCTTTCTTT; CDR3 protein: CASSLAADEAFF
V gene: TRBV10-2; D gene: .; J gene: TRBJ2-3; clone size: .; CDR3 DNA: TGCGCCAGCAGTGCCAGTTGGGGGTACACAGATACGCAGTATTTT; CDR3 protein: CASSASWGYTDTQYF
V gene: TRBV29-1; D gene: .; J gene: TRBJ2-1; clone size: .; CDR3 DNA: TGCAGCGCCGTTAACAATGAGCAGTTCTTC; CDR3 protein: CSAVNNEQFF